This T cell receptor beta chain was identified during a study of T cell repertoires in cytomegalovirus infection. For the study at large: Alongside well-studied HLA-B-restricted CMV epitopes, recently identified HLA-C-restricted CMV epitopes were also used.

Comments on this clonotype: The antigen is not known. One end of the junction is discordant with germline, which a read error may explain.

TCRdb called the reads again in MiXCR, with one record for every CDR3 protein. This sample has around 900,000 distinct CDR3 sequences, with around 30% found just once. CDR1 is SGHTA, CDR2 FQGNSA, per germline. The CDR3 has 12 amino acids. The sample was cultured CD8+ T cells from PBMCs, taken from culture after CMV antigen stimulation. The receptor was isolated from a human donor in good health (CMV status not recorded). Some clones in this sample may be carry-over from other donors' samples. The chain is built from TRBV7-2 and TRBJ2-7; D gene unclear. Here the CDR3 DNA reads TGTGCCAACAGCCCGTACTCCTACGAGCAGTACTTC. This gives the protein CANSPYSYEQYF.